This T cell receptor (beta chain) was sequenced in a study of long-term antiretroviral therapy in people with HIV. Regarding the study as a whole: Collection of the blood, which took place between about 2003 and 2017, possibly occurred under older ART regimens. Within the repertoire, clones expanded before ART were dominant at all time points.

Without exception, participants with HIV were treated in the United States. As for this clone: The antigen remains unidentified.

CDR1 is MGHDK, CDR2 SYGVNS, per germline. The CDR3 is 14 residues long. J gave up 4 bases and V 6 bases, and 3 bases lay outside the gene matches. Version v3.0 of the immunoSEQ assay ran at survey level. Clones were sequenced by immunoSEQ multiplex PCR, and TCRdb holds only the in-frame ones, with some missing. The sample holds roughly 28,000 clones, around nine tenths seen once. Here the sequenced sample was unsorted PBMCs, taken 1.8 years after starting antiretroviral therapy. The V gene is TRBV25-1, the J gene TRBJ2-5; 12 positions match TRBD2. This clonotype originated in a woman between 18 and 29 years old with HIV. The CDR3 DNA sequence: TGTGCCAGCAGCCTAGCGGGAGGGGGAGAGACCCAGTACTTC. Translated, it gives CASSLAGGGETQYF.